This T cell receptor (beta chain) was observed in a study of response to subunit inactivated influenza vaccine. Overall study findings and caveats: There was a suggestion from the authors that each seasonal influenza vaccination recruits few new T cells.

Using its own MiXCR run on the RT-PCR reads, TCRdb lists one record per CDR3 protein. The table records more than 450,000 distinct CDR3 sequences, less than 10% of them present only once. Trimming shortened V by 3 bases and J by 5 bases, and 7 bases separated the two germline ends. This CDR3 comprises 12 residues. As concerns this clonotype: Its matching antigen is unknown.

Sequences were derived from PBMCs from blood, sampled less than 30 months after vaccination. The receptor was isolated from a man between 50 and 69 years old who received an inactivated influenza vaccine. The J gene is TRBJ1-2, the V gene TRBV12-3 or TRBV12-4; no clear D gene. The CDR3 DNA is TGTGCCAGCAGTTTGAGTTGGTATGGCTACACCTTC. It specifies CASSLSWYGYTF.